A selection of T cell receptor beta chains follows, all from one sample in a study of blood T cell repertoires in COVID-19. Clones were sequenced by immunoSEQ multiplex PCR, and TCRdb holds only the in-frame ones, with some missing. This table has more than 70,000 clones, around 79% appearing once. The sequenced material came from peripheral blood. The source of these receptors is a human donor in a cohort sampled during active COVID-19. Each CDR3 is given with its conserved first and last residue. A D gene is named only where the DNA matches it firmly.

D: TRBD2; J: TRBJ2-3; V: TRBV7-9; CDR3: CASSQGLAGETDTQYF
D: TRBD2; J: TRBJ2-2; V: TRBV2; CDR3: CASSEVGGVLFF
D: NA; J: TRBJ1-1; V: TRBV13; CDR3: CASSYDKNTEAFF
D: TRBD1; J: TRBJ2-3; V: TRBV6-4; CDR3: CASRQGTGVGTDTQYF
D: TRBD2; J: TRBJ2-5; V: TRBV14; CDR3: CASSQGGLALRETQYF
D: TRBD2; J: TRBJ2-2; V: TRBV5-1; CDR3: CASSLEPSGMGGELFF
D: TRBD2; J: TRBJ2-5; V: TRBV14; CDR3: CASSLWTSRETQYF
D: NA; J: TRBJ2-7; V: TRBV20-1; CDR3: CSARWGEGQYF
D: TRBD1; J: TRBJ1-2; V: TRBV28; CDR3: CASSPDRGVYGYTF
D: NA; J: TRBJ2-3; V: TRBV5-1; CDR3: CASSLGASTDTQYF
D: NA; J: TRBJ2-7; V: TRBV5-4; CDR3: CASSKTGNTVEQYF
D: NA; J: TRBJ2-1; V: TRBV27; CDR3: CASSVTASNEQFF
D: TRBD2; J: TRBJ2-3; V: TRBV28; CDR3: CPGGTSGTYSTDTQYF
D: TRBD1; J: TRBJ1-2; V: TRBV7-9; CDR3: CASSPSVGQVHGYGYTF
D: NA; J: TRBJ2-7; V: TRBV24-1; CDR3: CATSDSLEQYF
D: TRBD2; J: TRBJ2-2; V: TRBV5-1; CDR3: CASSGGLAGDTGELFF
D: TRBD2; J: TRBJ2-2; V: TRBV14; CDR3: CASSSLAAAWAGELFF
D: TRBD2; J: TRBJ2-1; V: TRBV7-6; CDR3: CASSLVASGSLINEQFF
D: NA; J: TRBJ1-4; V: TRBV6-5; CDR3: CASTLTVEKLFF
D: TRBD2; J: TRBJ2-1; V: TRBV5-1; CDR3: CASSLITSGTNEQFF
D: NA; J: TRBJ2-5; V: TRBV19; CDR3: CASSTGASPGETQYF
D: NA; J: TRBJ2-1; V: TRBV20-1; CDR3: CSAAGTVQFF
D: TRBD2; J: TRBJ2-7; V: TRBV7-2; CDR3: CASSLGSGGFEQYF
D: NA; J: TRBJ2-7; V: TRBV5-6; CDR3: CASSLAWLAGYEQYF
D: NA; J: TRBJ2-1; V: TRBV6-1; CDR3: CASSEADGAYNEQFF
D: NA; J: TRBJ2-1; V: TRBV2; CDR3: CASSEGSNEQFF
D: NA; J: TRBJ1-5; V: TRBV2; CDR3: CASSDGERNQPQHF
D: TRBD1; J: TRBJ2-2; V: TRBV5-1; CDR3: CASSLVAGTVNTGELFF
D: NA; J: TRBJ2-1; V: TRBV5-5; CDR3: CASSLEASGQDEQFF
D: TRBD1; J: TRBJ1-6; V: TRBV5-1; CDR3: CASSLERGQTNSPLHF
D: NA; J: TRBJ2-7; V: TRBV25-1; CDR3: CASSEDGGGRSYEQYF
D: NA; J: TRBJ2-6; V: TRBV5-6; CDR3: CASSRFSSGANVLTF
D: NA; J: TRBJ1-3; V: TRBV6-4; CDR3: CASSLGESSGNTIYF
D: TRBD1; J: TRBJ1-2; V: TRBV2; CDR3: CASSYTGEANYGYTF
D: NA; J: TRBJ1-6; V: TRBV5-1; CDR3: CASSLSSVGNSPLHF